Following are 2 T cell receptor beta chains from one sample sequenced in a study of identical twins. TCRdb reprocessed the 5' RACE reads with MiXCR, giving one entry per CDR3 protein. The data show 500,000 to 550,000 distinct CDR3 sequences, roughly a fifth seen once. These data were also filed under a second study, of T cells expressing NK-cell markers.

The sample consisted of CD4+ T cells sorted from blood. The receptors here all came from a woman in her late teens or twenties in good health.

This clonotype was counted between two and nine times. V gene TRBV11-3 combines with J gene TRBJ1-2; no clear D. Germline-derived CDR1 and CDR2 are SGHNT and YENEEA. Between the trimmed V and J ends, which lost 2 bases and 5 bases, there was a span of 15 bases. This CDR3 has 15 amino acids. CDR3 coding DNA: TGTGCCAGCAGCTTATCCTTCTTCGAGGAATATGGCTACACCTTC. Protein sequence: CASSLSFFEEYGYTF.

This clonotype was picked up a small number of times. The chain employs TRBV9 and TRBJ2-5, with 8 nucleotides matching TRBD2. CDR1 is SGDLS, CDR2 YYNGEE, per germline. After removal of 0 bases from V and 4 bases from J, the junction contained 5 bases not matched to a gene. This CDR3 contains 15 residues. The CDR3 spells CASSVAGGHGETQYF. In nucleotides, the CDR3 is TGTGCCAGCAGCGTAGCGGGGGGGCACGGAGAGACCCAGTACTTC.